This TCR beta chain was captured by sequencing in a study of T cells after somatic rescue of genetic block. Here immunoSEQ multiplex PCR was the method, and the copy in TCRdb shows in-frame clones only, minus some. The table lists 70,000 to 95,000 clones, 85% to 90% of them singletons. Trimming removed 1 base from V and 3 bases from J, with 7 bases in between. This CDR3 has 15 residues. Germline lookup yields CDR1 MGHRA and CDR2 YSYEKL. The rearrangement joins TRBV4-1 to TRBJ1-6; a possible D gene is TRBD1 (5 bases). The TCR originated in a woman between 18 and 29 years old. Sequenced material: peripheral blood mononuclear cells (PBMCs). Here the CDR3 DNA reads TGCGCCAGCAGCCAAGGAAGGGGCTATAATTCACCCCTCCACTTT. Amino acid sequence: CASSQGRGYNSPLHF.